Following are 2 T cell receptor beta chains from one sample sequenced in a study of shared clonotypes between healthy human individuals. Here immunoSEQ multiplex PCR was the method, and the copy in TCRdb shows in-frame clones only, minus some. The table records some 450,000 clones, roughly three quarters of them present only once. The sequenced material came from PBMCs. These receptors all stem from a woman aged 35 to 49 in good health. Some clones in this sample may be carry-over from other donors' samples.

This rearrangement joins TRBV18 to TRBJ1-2; D not certain. Trimming removed 3 bases at V and 7 bases at J, with 15 bases between. Germline values: CDR1 KGHSH, CDR2 LQKENI. This CDR3 has 14 amino acids. The DNA for the CDR3 is TGTGCCAGCTCACCCGAGAAGGGAATAACTGGCTACACCTTC. It translates to CASSPEKGITGYTF.

To note about this clone: The junction departs from germline at one end; a sequencing error may be responsible. The V gene is TRBV7-7, the J gene TRBJ2-3; D remains unclear. The CDR3 covers 13 residues. The germline CDR1 and CDR2 sequences are SSHAT and FNYEAQ (reference sequence). The CDR3 sequence is CASSPGLGHTQYF. CDR3 coding DNA: TGTGCTAGCAGTCCCGGGCTAGGCCATACGCAGTATTTT. Drawing the rest from reference TRBV7-7 and TRBJ2-3, the complete variable domain is GAGVSQSPRYKVTKRGQDVTLRCDPISSHATLYWYQQALGQGPEFLTYFNYEAQPDKSGLPSDRFSAERPEGSISTLTIQRTEQRDSAMYRCASSPGLGHTQYFGPGTRLTVL.